The 28 T cell receptor beta chains below come from one sample, sequenced in a study of human T cells and chemical hapten exposure. MiXCR, run by TCRdb on the 5' RACE reads, gives a single entry per CDR3 protein. The sample gives 65,000 to 95,000 distinct CDR3 sequences, under 10% of which show up once; 2% to 2.5% is in the top ten. The starting material, unfractionated whole blood, was used for total RNA extraction. These receptors all come from a male donor in good health.

This clonotype was recorded a few times. The chain recombines TRBV7-8 with TRBJ1-5, with 7 bases identical to TRBD1. Germline assignment: CDR1 SGHVS and CDR2 FQNEAQ. V shed 3 bases, J shed 5 bases, and the junction held 4 bases outside the gene matches. CDR3 size: 14 residues. The CDR3 loop is CASSFEGADQPQHF. The CDR3 DNA follows: TGTGCCAGCAGCTTCGAGGGGGCGGATCAGCCCCAGCATTTT.

This clonotype was counted many times. The rearrangement links TRBV4-3 to TRBJ2-1, with D perhaps TRBD2 (6 bases). The germline CDR1 and CDR2 sequences are LGHNA and YSLEER. This CDR3 comprises 16 residues. V gave up 0 bases and J gave up 4 bases, with 13 bases separating them. The CDR3 coding sequence is TGCGCCAGCAGCCAAGATGAGATAGCGGAATACAATGAGCAGTTCTTC. Translation: CASSQDEIAEYNEQFF.

J is TRBJ1-4 and V is TRBV29-1; the D gene is possibly TRBD1 (5 bases). Trimming left V 5 bases short and J 3 bases short, with 7 bases between. From germline, CDR1 is SQVTM and CDR2 ANQGSEA. The CDR3 sequence is 12 residues long. CDR3 nucleotides: TGCAGCGTTCAGACAGCTAATGAAAAACTGTTTTTT. Amino acid sequence: CSVQTANEKLFF.

This clonotype was seen a few times. V and J are TRBV6-5 and TRBJ1-1; D gene ambiguous. The V end was cut by 2 bases, the J end by 8 bases, with 9 bases between. The CDR3 is 12 amino acids. The V gene's germline CDR1 is MNHEY and CDR2 SVGAGI. The CDR3 DNA reads as TGTGCCAGCAGTTACGCAGGCCGGGAAGCTTTCTTT. Residues: CASSYAGREAFF.

By sample share, this clonotype is medium-sized. This sequence joins TRBV12-3 or TRBV12-4 and TRBJ1-1, with 11 nucleotides matching TRBD1. Trimming removed 6 bases from V and 1 base from J; junction bases left unmatched: 10. The CDR3 contains 17 residues. The CDR3 protein is CASRIYGTGGGNTEAFF. In DNA form, the CDR3 reads TGTGCCAGCAGAATTTACGGGACAGGGGGAGGGAACACTGAAGCTTTCTTT.

V usage is TRBV12-3 or TRBV12-4 and J usage is TRBJ2-5, with TRBD2 as a possible D gene (5 bases). V was cut by 6 bases and J by 1 base, with 15 bases left in between. The length of the CDR3 is 15 residues. CDR3 amino acids: CASSPSRVLQETQYF. In DNA, the CDR3 is TGTGCCAGCAGCCCCTCGAGGGTACTCCAAGAGACCCAGTACTTC.

This clonotype was observed a few times. V is TRBV7-6 and J is TRBJ2-7; D gene uncertain. Per germline, CDR1 SGHVS and CDR2 FNYEAQ. Trimming removed 5 bases at V and 2 bases at J, with 13 bases between. The CDR3 is 14 amino acids. In DNA, the CDR3 is TGTGCCAGCAGCCTCGACACTAATACCTACGAGCAGTACTTC. It yields the protein CASSLDTNTYEQYF. The full variable domain, with the rest looked up from reference TRBV7-6 and TRBJ2-7, is GAGVSQSPRYKVTKRGQDVALRCDPISGHVSLYWYRQALGQGPEFLTYFNYEAQQDKSGLPNDRFSAERPEGSISTLTIQRTEQRDSAMYRCASSLDTNTYEQYFGPGTRLTVT.

This clonotype has at least ten counts. V is TRBV2 and J is TRBJ1-5, with D perhaps matching TRBD1 (5 bases). The ends were cut back, 3 bases at V and 3 bases at J, with 21 bases in the middle. This CDR3 has 18 residues. Germline CDR1 SNHLY, CDR2 FYNNEI. The CDR3 loop is CASSDGTPRSINNQPQHF. The CDR3 nucleotides are TGTGCCAGCAGTGATGGGACTCCCAGGTCCATAAACAATCAGCCCCAGCATTTT.

The table lists this clonotype with many counts. The chain combines TRBV27 with TRBJ2-7, with D possibly being TRBD1 (6 bases). This CDR3 comprises 15 residues. Trimming pared 4 bases from V and 3 bases from J, leaving 16 bases between. CDR1 is MNHEY and CDR2 is SMNVEV in the germline V gene (reference sequence). The CDR3 protein is CASSSTGEAFYEQYF. Written as DNA, the CDR3 is TGTGCCAGCAGTTCGACAGGAGAGGCTTTCTACGAGCAGTACTTC.

A word on this clonotype: A much larger clone differs from this one at a single base, so this may be a read error. The rearrangement uses TRBV10-3 and TRBJ2-3; D is possibly TRBD1 or TRBD2 (7 bases each). Germline CDR1 is ENHRY and CDR2 is SYGVKD. This CDR3 is 13 amino acids long. The CDR3 nucleotides read TGTGCCAGCAGTGAGGGGGGGACAGATATGCAGTATTTT. Translation gives CASSEGGTDMQYF.

This clonotype was counted between two and nine times. The chain combines TRBV5-6 with TRBJ2-1; 14 bases are a match to TRBD2. The V segment lost 2 bases and the J segment 9 bases; nucleotides outside the gene matches: 7. Germline V gene sequence: CDR1 SGHDT, CDR2 YYEEEE. This CDR3 has 16 residues. CDR3 DNA sequence: TGTGCCAGCAGCTTACCCGGGACTAGCGGGGGTGGTGAGCAGTTCTTC. It translates to CASSLPGTSGGGEQFF.

The rearrangement joins TRBV6-4 to TRBJ1-2; 7 bases agree with TRBD1. Trimming took 0 bases from V and 2 from J; bases not matched to a gene: 3. The germline V gene has CDR1 MRHNA and CDR2 SNTAGT. The CDR3 sequence is 15 residues long. CDR3 DNA: TGTGCCAGCAGTGACTCTGGACAGGCGAACTATGGCTACACCTTC. This codes for CASSDSGQANYGYTF.

This clonotype was picked up a small number of times. The CDR3 here is CASSYVDRGSYEQYF. The CDR3 bases are TGTGCCAGCAGTTACGTGGACAGGGGGTCCTACGAGCAGTACTTC. This chain joins TRBV6-5 and TRBJ2-7, with 10 bases identical to TRBD1. The CDR3 has 15 residues. V gave up 2 bases and J gave up 1 base; unmatched junction bases: 2. Germline values: CDR1 MNHEY, CDR2 SVGAGI.

This clonotype was seen repeatedly, ten times or more. V is TRBV15 and J is TRBJ2-2; 7 bases map to TRBD1. This CDR3 has 17 residues. Germline V CDR1 and CDR2: LNHNV, YYDKDF (reference sequence). With 3 bases clipped from V and 1 base from J, the junction kept 8 bases outside the gene matches. CDR3 residues: CATSRNRWTGNTGELFF. The CDR3 DNA sequence: TGTGCCACCAGCAGGAACCGATGGACAGGGAACACCGGGGAGCTGTTTTTT. Full variable domain (remainder filled in from reference TRBV15 and TRBJ2-2): DAMVIQNPRYQVTQFGKPVTLSCSQTLNHNVMYWYQQKSSQAPKLLFHYYDKDFNNEADTPDNFQSRRPNTSFCFLDIRSPGLGDTAMYLCATSRNRWTGNTGELFFGEGSRLTVL.

In this sample, this clonotype turned up a few times. The chain joins TRBV11-2 to TRBJ2-3; 7 bases align to TRBD2. CDR1 and CDR2 (germline): SGHAT, FQNNGV. The CDR3 sequence is 17 residues long. Trimming at V came to 2 bases and at J to 3 bases, leaving 11 bases not matched to a gene. CDR3 residues: CASSLSNGGGPTDTQYF. The CDR3 bases are TGTGCCAGCAGCTTAAGCAACGGGGGAGGGCCTACAGATACGCAGTATTTT.

A few counts support this clonotype. The J gene is TRBJ2-7, the V gene TRBV4-3, with TRBD1 matching 11 bases. This CDR3 has 14 amino acids. V lost 5 bases to trimming and J lost 4 bases; unmatched junction nucleotides: 4. Germline V CDR1 and CDR2: LGHNA, YSLEER. The CDR3 loop is CASSEGQGGYEQYF. CDR3 coding DNA: TGCGCCAGCAGCGAGGGACAGGGGGGGTACGAGCAGTACTTC.

This clonotype was counted a few times. The chain joins TRBV14 to TRBJ2-7; a weak D match, TRBD2 (5 bases). V lost 1 base and J lost 6, with 16 bases in between. This CDR3 spans 15 amino acids. Germline CDR1 reads SGHDN; CDR2 reads FVKESK. In nucleotides, the CDR3 is TGTGCCAGCAGCCAAGCTCCAGGCGGGCTATTCGAGCAGTACTTC. Its protein product is CASSQAPGGLFEQYF.

This clonotype has ten or more counts. V is TRBV6-5 and J is TRBJ2-7, with D perhaps being TRBD1 or TRBD2 (5 bases each). Germline CDR1 reads MNHEY; CDR2 reads SVGAGI. The V end lost 6 bases, the J end lost 0 bases, and 12 bases lay between the germline ends. CDR3 length: 14 residues. Here the CDR3 DNA reads TGTGCCAGCAGACGCCGGGGCTACTCCTACGAGCAGTACTTC. Translation: CASRRRGYSYEQYF.

This clonotype was recorded a few times. The chain employs TRBV7-9 and TRBJ2-7, with 7 bases matching TRBD1. Germline V gene lookup returns CDR1 SEHNR and CDR2 FQNEAQ (reference sequence). The CDR3 is 14 amino acids. V dropped 5 bases and J dropped 6; count of bases not matched to a gene: 10. The CDR3 DNA follows: TGTGCCAGCAGCCCTGGGACAGTTCAGGGCGAGCAGTACTTC. This encodes CASSPGTVQGEQYF.

J is TRBJ1-1 and V is TRBV5-1, with D possibly TRBD1 on 6 matching bases. Trimming removed 2 bases at V and 7 bases at J, with 15 bases between. The CDR3 totals 14 residues. The V gene's germline CDR1 is SGHRS and CDR2 YFSETQ. In DNA, the CDR3 is TGCGCCAGCAGCTTAGGACAGCCCCGGGGTGAAGCTTTCTTT. Translated: CASSLGQPRGEAFF.

This clonotype has more than one count but fewer than ten. The rearrangement joins TRBV6-1 to TRBJ2-7, with no clear D. The CDR3 is 14 residues long. In germline, CDR1 is MNHNS, CDR2 SASEGT. The germline V and J ends were trimmed by 1 base and 3 bases, with 10 bases remaining between them. CDR3 sequence reads: CASSEVTDNYEQYF. DNA for the CDR3: TGTGCCAGCAGTGAAGTTACAGATAACTACGAGCAGTACTTC.

The V and J genes are TRBV27 and TRBJ1-5; 7 positions agree with TRBD1. Germline CDR1 reads MNHEY; CDR2 reads SMNVEV (reference sequence). The ends lost 6 bases at V and 1 base at J; junction bases unmatched: 6. The CDR3 runs 15 residues. Here the CDR3 reads CASSQNRGSNQPQHF. The CDR3 nucleotides read TGTGCCAGCAGCCAGAACAGGGGAAGCAATCAGCCCCAGCATTTT.

This clonotype was found a few times. The J gene is TRBJ2-7, the V gene TRBV5-1; D may be TRBD1 or TRBD2 (5 bases each). The CDR3 runs to 15 residues. Trimming removed 4 bases from V and 3 bases from J, with 17 bases in between. Germline lookup yields CDR1 SGHRS and CDR2 YFSETQ. The DNA for the CDR3 is TGCGCCAGCAGCGATTCCGGGACCGCCGACTACGAGCAGTACTTC. It translates to CASSDSGTADYEQYF.

The rearrangement links TRBV12-3 or TRBV12-4 to TRBJ1-5; D is undetermined. Trimming took 6 bases from V and 4 from J, leaving 10 bases between them. CDR3 length: 13 residues. The CDR3 spells CASRPNTNQPQHF. The CDR3 DNA follows: TGTGCCAGCAGACCCAATACTAATCAGCCCCAGCATTTT.

This clonotype was detected many times. The chain links TRBV7-9 to TRBJ2-7; no firm D call. V dropped 1 base and J dropped 1 base, with 8 bases sitting between them. CDR3 length equals 14 residues. Germline CDR1 SEHNR, CDR2 FQNEAQ (reference sequence). CDR3 in amino acids: CASSLVLPSYEQYF. The CDR3 DNA reads as TGTGCCAGCAGCTTAGTACTTCCGTCCTACGAGCAGTACTTC.

This clonotype was detected only a few times. The gene calls are TRBV6-6 and TRBJ2-7; 7 bases line up with TRBD1. This CDR3 has 14 residues. Germline values: CDR1 MNHNY, CDR2 SVGAGI (reference sequence). With V trimmed by 4 bases and J by 3 bases, 6 bases remained unmatched. This chain's CDR3 is CASSFRGLVYEQYF. The CDR3, as DNA: TGTGCCAGCAGTTTTAGGGGGCTAGTCTACGAGCAGTACTTC.

The chain employs TRBV6-2 or TRBV6-3 and TRBJ2-5, with unresolved D. CDR1 and CDR2 from the germline V gene are MNHEY and SVGEGT. Trimming shortened V by 5 bases and J by 9 bases, and 16 bases separated the two germline ends. This CDR3 has 13 residues. The CDR3 reads CASSNGPTLAQYF. CDR3 coding DNA: TGTGCCAGCAGTAACGGACCTACCTTGGCCCAGTACTTC.

This clonotype came up a few times. This rearrangement joins TRBV27 to TRBJ1-3, with a possible D match to TRBD1 (5 bases). Germline V gives CDR1 MNHEY, CDR2 SMNVEV (reference sequence). The CDR3 has 15 amino acids. V lost 5 bases to trimming and J lost 0 bases, with 11 bases between them. The CDR3 DNA is TGTGCCAGCAGTCGAGAGGGGACCTCTGGAAACACCATATATTTT. Translation gives CASSREGTSGNTIYF.